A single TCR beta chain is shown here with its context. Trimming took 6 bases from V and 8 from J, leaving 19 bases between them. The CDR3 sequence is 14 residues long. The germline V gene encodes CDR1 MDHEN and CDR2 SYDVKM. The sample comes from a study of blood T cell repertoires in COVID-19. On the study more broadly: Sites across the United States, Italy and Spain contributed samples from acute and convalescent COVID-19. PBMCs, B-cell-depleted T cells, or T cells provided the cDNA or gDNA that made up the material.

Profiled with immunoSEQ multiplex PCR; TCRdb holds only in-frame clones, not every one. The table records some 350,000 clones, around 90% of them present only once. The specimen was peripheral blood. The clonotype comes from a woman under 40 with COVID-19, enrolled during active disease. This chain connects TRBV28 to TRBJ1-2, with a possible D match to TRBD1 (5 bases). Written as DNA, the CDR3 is TGTGCCAGCAGCTCCACAGGTTCCCTTGGAGGCTACACCTTC. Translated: CASSSTGSLGGYTF.